This is a list of T cell receptor beta chains from one sample in a study of T cell responses to AZD1222 COVID-19 vaccine. Only in-frame clones appear in the TCRdb table, and some are missing; sequencing was by immunoSEQ multiplex PCR. The table has some 75,000 clones, approximately 90% seen once; the top ten hold roughly 10%. The material sequenced was peripheral blood, taken on day 0 of AZD1222 vaccination. Source of these receptors: an adult in good health. CDR3s include the opening cysteine and the closing phenylalanine or tryptophan.

j_call v_call cdr3_aa
TRBJ1-2 TRBV4-2 CASSRWAGGYTF
TRBJ2-3 TRBV18 CASSPTGRTDTQYF
TRBJ2-2 TRBV10-1 CASGPGLPGAGELFF
TRBJ1-2 TRBV2 CASRVGGRPYGYTF
TRBJ1-5 TRBV28 CASSLTAANQPQHF
TRBJ2-5 TRBV5-4 CASSLTGRISETQYF
TRBJ2-2 TRBV2 CASLRRGGAGELFF
TRBJ1-3 TRBV3-1/TRBV3-2 CASSQDSGNTIYF
TRBJ2-5 TRBV3-1/TRBV3-2 CASSPMRETQYF
TRBJ1-4 TRBV4-1 CASSQGSRGQGEKLFF
TRBJ2-3 TRBV25-1 CASSDRPPGHYTDTQYF
TRBJ1-2 TRBV28 CASSSATGQGDYGYTF
TRBJ1-3 TRBV11-2 CASSPTGPGNTIYF
TRBJ2-7 TRBV9 CASSVGPEVVGLAGRSYEQYF
TRBJ1-1 TRBV6-5 CASSSPGGGTEAFF
TRBJ2-7 TRBV3-1/TRBV3-2 CASSPPGLAYEQYF
TRBJ2-7 TRBV4-2 CASSQATSSGYEQYF
TRBJ2-1 TRBV3-1/TRBV3-2 CASSLNPGLAPPNEQFF
TRBJ2-3 TRBV5-6 CASSLRSGSTDTQYF
TRBJ2-7 TRBV28 CASSSAREQYF
TRBJ1-4 TRBV12-3/TRBV12-4 CASSLGAEKLFF
TRBJ1-2 TRBV19 CASSIVAEANYGYTF
TRBJ2-6 TRBV18 CASSPPIRSGANVLTF
TRBJ2-2 TRBV9 CASSVGGTNTGELFF
TRBJ2-2 TRBV11-2 CASSPIGTGELFF
TRBJ2-1 TRBV27 CASSPRPGLAGGYEQFF
TRBJ2-2 TRBV15 CATSEGDSHTGELFF
TRBJ2-2 TRBV11-2 CASSRDDWDRSNTGELFF
TRBJ2-1 TRBV28 CASSSGTESYNEQFF
TRBJ1-3 TRBV11-2 CASSLGLGAGNTIYF
TRBJ2-7 TRBV5-1 CASSLFSGTYEQYF
TRBJ1-4 TRBV5-5 CASSTRDPLKGKLFF